This TCR beta chain derives from a study of cytomegalovirus exposure and HLA in healthy donors. About this clone itself: Its antigen is still unknown.

The primer mix had 60 Vbeta and 13 Jbeta primers. The protocol was immunoSEQ multiplex PCR, while the TCRdb copy is restricted to in-frame clones and leaves out a portion. This table lists 170,000 or so clones. The CDR3 covers 14 residues. The germline V gene encodes CDR1 SGHRS and CDR2 YFSETQ. With V trimmed by 2 bases and J by 4 bases, 5 bases remained unmatched. Among the donors, all were healthy bone marrow donors. Study results and caveats: TCR beta chain V- and J-gene trimming was linked, in a later analysis, to a missense variant in DCLRE1C. Confirmation in vitro established that a few CMV-associated chains were specific for CMV antigens.

The receptor comes from a man younger than 45 in good health and CMV-seronegative. The chain couples TRBV5-1 to TRBJ1-2, with TRBD1 matching over 7 bases. Sequencing was carried out using PBMCs. The CDR3 DNA is TGCGCCAGCAGCTTATTTGGACAGGTCTATGGCTACACCTTC. Translated: CASSLFGQVYGYTF.